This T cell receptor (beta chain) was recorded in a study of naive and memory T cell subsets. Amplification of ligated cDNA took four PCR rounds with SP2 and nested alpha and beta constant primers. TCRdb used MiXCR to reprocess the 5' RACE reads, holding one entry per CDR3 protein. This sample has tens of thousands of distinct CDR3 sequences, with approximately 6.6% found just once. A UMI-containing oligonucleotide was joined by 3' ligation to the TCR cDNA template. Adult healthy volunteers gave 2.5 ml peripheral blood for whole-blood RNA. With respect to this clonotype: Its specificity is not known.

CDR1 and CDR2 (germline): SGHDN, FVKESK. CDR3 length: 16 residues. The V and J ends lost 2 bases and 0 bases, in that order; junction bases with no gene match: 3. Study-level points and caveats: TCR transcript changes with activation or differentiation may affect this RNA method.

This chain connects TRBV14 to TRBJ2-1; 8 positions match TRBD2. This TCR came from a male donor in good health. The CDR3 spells CASSQQLAVSYNEQFF. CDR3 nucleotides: TGTGCCAGCAGCCAACAACTAGCGGTCTCCTACAATGAGCAGTTCTTC.